Below are 21 T cell receptor beta chains sequenced from a single sample in a study of response to subunit inactivated influenza vaccine. TCRdb reprocessed the RT-PCR reads via MiXCR and lists one record per CDR3 protein. The table has a few hundred thousand distinct CDR3 sequences, approximately 23% seen once. This specimen consisted of PBMCs from blood, obtained approximately 20 months after vaccination. These receptor sequences come from a man aged 45-69 years who received an inactivated influenza vaccine.

A few counts support this clonotype. The V and J genes are TRBV5-1 and TRBJ1-1; D uncertain. Per germline, CDR1 SGHRS and CDR2 YFSETQ. Trimming left V 4 bases short and J 2 bases short, with 18 bases between. There are 16 residues in the CDR3. CDR3 nucleotides: TGCGCCAGCAGCCTAACGTTAACCCAGCGAAACACTGAAGCTTTCTTT. Amino acid sequence: CASSLTLTQRNTEAFF.

This chain connects TRBV6-6 to TRBJ1-6; no firm D call. Trimming took 5 bases from V and 5 from J, leaving 7 bases between them. Germline V gene lookup returns CDR1 MNHNY and CDR2 SVGAGI (reference sequence). This CDR3 comprises 13 residues. CDR3 region: CASSGPDNSPLHF. The CDR3 DNA is TGTGCCAGCAGTGGGCCAGATAATTCACCCCTCCACTTT.

Only a few counts were recorded for this clonotype. The rearrangement joins TRBV12-3 or TRBV12-4 to TRBJ1-2; TRBD1 matches at 9 bases. V trimming: 5 bases; J trimming: 7 bases; junction bases outside the gene matches: 5. CDR3 length equals 13 residues. The CDR3 sequence is CASSTGGAGGYTF. The CDR3 DNA reads TGTGCCAGCAGTACAGGGGGCGCGGGTGGCTACACCTTC.

This clonotype came up many times. The J gene is TRBJ1-1, the V gene TRBV4-1; the match to TRBD1 covers 9 bases. The germline V gene encodes CDR1 MGHRA and CDR2 YSYEKL. The trim removed 6 bases at V and 4 bases at J, leaving 9 bases unmatched. The CDR3 runs to 15 residues. This CDR3 is CASRRPGTGFTEAFF. In DNA form, the CDR3 reads TGCGCCAGCAGGCGTCCCGGGACAGGGTTCACTGAAGCTTTCTTT.

The gene calls are TRBV6-1 and TRBJ1-1; unclear D gene. The germline V gene encodes CDR1 MNHNS and CDR2 SASEGT. The CDR3 spans 13 residues. Between the trimmed V and J ends, which lost 3 bases and 7 bases, there was a span of 12 bases. CDR3 nucleotide sequence: TGTGCCAGCAGTGACGACGGGGTCGTTGAAGCTTTCTTT. Translation gives CASSDDGVVEAFF.

This clonotype was picked up many times. The rearrangement uses TRBV10-2 and TRBJ2-6; D gene uncertain. CDR3 size: 17 residues. Per the germline V gene, CDR1 is WSHSY and CDR2 is SAAADI. V was trimmed by 3 bases and J by 1 base, leaving 13 bases between them. The CDR3 DNA follows: TGCGCCAGCAGTGACTCGACCTTTAGGTCTGGGGCCAACGTCCTGACTTTC. It yields the protein CASSDSTFRSGANVLTF.

The V call is TRBV7-8, the J call TRBJ2-7; D call uncertain. Germline CDR1 is SGHVS and CDR2 is FQNEAQ. Trimming removed 5 bases from V and 3 bases from J, with 14 bases in between. The CDR3 length is 14 residues. CDR3 region: CASSRAEVNYEQYF. CDR3 in DNA: TGTGCCAGCAGCCGGGCCGAGGTAAACTACGAGCAGTACTTC. Combining the CDR3 with reference TRBV7-8 and TRBJ2-7 gives the whole variable domain GAGVSQSPRYKVAKRGQDVALRCDPISGHVSLFWYQQALGQGPEFLTYFQNEAQLDKSGLPSDRFFAERPEGSVSTLKIQRTQQEDSAVYLCASSRAEVNYEQYFGPGTRLTVT.

This clonotype was observed a handful of times. The CDR3 reads CASSLVSGRSGRRNEQFF. Here the CDR3 DNA reads TGTGCCAGCAGCTTAGTCTCTGGCCGCAGCGGGAGGCGCAATGAGCAGTTCTTC. The chain employs TRBV7-6 and TRBJ2-1, with 9 bases matching TRBD2. CDR1 SGHVS and CDR2 FNYEAQ come from the germline V gene. The CDR3 has 18 amino acids. V lost 1 base, J lost 6 bases, and 13 bases stayed unmatched.

This clonotype turned up a few times. The chain couples TRBV6-2 or TRBV6-3 to TRBJ2-3, with D maybe TRBD1 (6 bases). The ends were cut back, 4 bases at V and 3 bases at J, with 8 bases in the middle. Per the germline V gene, CDR1 is MNHEY and CDR2 is SVGEGT. The CDR3 runs to 13 residues. In nucleotides, the CDR3 is TGTGCCAGCAGTTGGCAGGGGACAGATACGCAGTATTTT. Its translation is CASSWQGTDTQYF.

The chain links TRBV10-3 to TRBJ2-1, with D possibly TRBD1 on 6 matching bases. Germline V gene data show CDR1 as ENHRY and CDR2 as SYGVKD. The CDR3 loop spans 14 amino acids. V was cut by 8 bases and J by 15 bases, with 26 bases left in between. As DNA, the CDR3 is TGTGCCATCGAAACACCGGGACAAGACCCAAGAATGTTCTTC. As protein: CAIETPGQDPRMFF.

This clonotype was picked up a small number of times. The chain uses TRBV9 and TRBJ2-7, with D possibly being TRBD2 (6 bases). The V end was cut by 0 bases, the J end by 0 bases, with 10 bases between. This CDR3 has 15 amino acids. Germline V gene sequence: CDR1 SGDLS, CDR2 YYNGEE. The CDR3 DNA is TGTGCCAGCAGCGTAGCTCGGGGGAGCTCCTACGAGCAGTACTTC. This codes for CASSVARGSSYEQYF.

This clonotype was counted only a few times. The rearrangement uses TRBV7-8 and TRBJ1-5; 9 positions match TRBD1. The junction had 6 bases not matched to a gene; V was cut back by 1 base and J by 8 bases. CDR1 and CDR2 from the germline V gene are SGHVS and FQNEAQ. The CDR3 covers 15 residues. The chain's CDR3 is CASSLGTGAFEPQHF. The CDR3 DNA is TGTGCCAGCAGCTTAGGGACAGGGGCTTTTGAGCCCCAGCATTTT.

A single count supports this clonotype. V gene TRBV6-1 combines with J gene TRBJ2-3, with unresolved D. In germline, CDR1 is MNHNS, CDR2 SASEGT. The V gene lost 5 bases and the J gene lost 4 bases, with 13 bases spanning the gap. This CDR3 contains 14 residues. The CDR3 DNA follows: TGTGCCAGCAGTCGAACACCTGTCCCAGATACGCAGTATTTT. Amino acids: CASSRTPVPDTQYF.

The V gene is TRBV13, the J gene TRBJ1-1; D is perhaps TRBD1 (5 bases). Germline lookup yields CDR1 PRHDT and CDR2 FYEKMQ (reference sequence). CDR3 length: 12 amino acids. V lost 5 bases, J lost 6 bases, and 10 bases lay in between. The CDR3 region is CASSQDIAEAFF. CDR3 nucleotide sequence: TGTGCCAGCAGCCAGGACATCGCTGAAGCTTTCTTT.

There are many counts of this clonotype. V gene TRBV6-2 or TRBV6-3 combines with J gene TRBJ2-1, with D unclear. Germline V lookup: CDR1 MNHEY, CDR2 SVGEGT. Trimming shortened V by 2 bases and J by 0 bases, and 5 bases separated the two germline ends. The CDR3 is 14 amino acids. This CDR3 is CASSYGSSYNEQFF. The CDR3 DNA is TGTGCCAGCAGTTACGGCAGCTCCTACAATGAGCAGTTCTTC.

This clonotype occurred a few times. The rearrangement joins TRBV7-8 to TRBJ1-5; 7 bases fit TRBD1. Looked up from germline, CDR1 is SGHVS and CDR2 is FQNEAQ. The CDR3 sequence is 16 residues long. Trimming cost V 5 bases and J 6 bases; bases outside gene matches: 13. The CDR3 DNA reads as TGTGCCAGCAGCCCATGGACAGGAGACCTGTCTCAGCCCCAGCATTTT. Residues: CASSPWTGDLSQPQHF.

The V call is TRBV3-1, the J call TRBJ2-2; D possibly matches TRBD1 or TRBD2 (5 bases each). The CDR3 consists of 16 residues. CDR1 and CDR2 from the germline V gene are LGHDT and YNNKEL (reference sequence). V was cut by 4 bases and J by 0 bases, with 12 bases left in between. CDR3 residues: CASSRLGTANTGELFF. CDR3 coding DNA: TGTGCCAGCAGCCGTCTCGGGACGGCGAACACCGGGGAGCTGTTTTTT.

This clonotype was recorded a few times. V gene TRBV7-8 combines with J gene TRBJ1-2; D is possibly TRBD1 (6 bases). The CDR3 loop spans 13 amino acids. The V gene's germline CDR1 is SGHVS and CDR2 FQNEAQ. V gave up 7 bases and J gave up 4 bases, with 13 bases separating them. CDR3 nucleotides: TGTGCCAGCAATCCCGGGACACCCTATGGCTACACCTTC. It yields the protein CASNPGTPYGYTF.

The CDR3 protein is CASSQDFLPVSGNTIYF. CDR3 nucleotides: TGTGCCAGCAGCCAAGACTTCCTTCCAGTCTCTGGAAACACCATATATTTT. J is TRBJ1-3 and V is TRBV4-2; D is uncertain. The CDR3 length is 17 residues. Germline V gene data show CDR1 as LGHNA and CDR2 as YNFKEQ. V shed 0 bases and J shed 0 bases, with 12 bases lying between them.

V and J are TRBV6-1 and TRBJ1-2; D ambiguous. The length of the CDR3 is 14 residues. The germline gives CDR1 MNHNS, CDR2 SASEGT. Trimming took off 6 bases at V and 4 bases at J, with 15 bases between the two ends. The CDR3 sequence is CASSPEVRAYGYTF. For the CDR3, the DNA is TGTGCCAGCAGCCCCGAGGTACGGGCCTATGGCTACACCTTC.

This clonotype was recorded a few times. The J gene is TRBJ1-1, the V gene TRBV7-2; D is unclear. The CDR3 is made up of 13 amino acids. V was trimmed by 5 bases and J by 1 base, leaving 8 bases between them. Germline assignment: CDR1 SGHTA and CDR2 FQGNSA. CDR3 sequence reads: CASSRGPNTEAFF. In DNA, the CDR3 is TGTGCCAGCAGCCGCGGACCGAACACTGAAGCTTTCTTT.